This T cell receptor beta chain was obtained from a study of OX40 agonist ivuxolimab in advanced cancers. Regarding the study as a whole: The work left the antigen specificity of expanded peripheral T cells undetermined.

Autoimmune disease history or systemic immunosuppression excluded patients. Blood sampling was done at baseline, cycle 4 day 1, and cycle 7 day 1. Looked up from germline, CDR1 is SGHRS and CDR2 is YFSETQ. V trimming: 2 bases; J trimming: 5 bases; junction bases outside the gene matches: 8. This CDR3 comprises 15 residues. To note about this clone: Antigen: not known.

The assay was immunoSEQ multiplex PCR, and TCRdb's table has in-frame clones only and misses some. The table has 70,000 to 95,000 clones, 90% seen once. The TCR comes from an adult with an advanced solid tumor such as melanoma, head and neck, liver or kidney cancer. This sequence joins TRBV5-1 and TRBJ2-5, with 8 bases lining up with TRBD1. The sequencing used CD4+ or CD8+ T cells sorted from blood, collected in a trial of the OX40 agonist ivuxolimab. CDR3 loop: CASSFSGTGSETQYF. CDR3 nucleotides: TGCGCCAGCAGCTTCTCGGGGACAGGATCGGAGACCCAGTACTTC.